This TCR beta chain was found in a study of blood T cell repertoires in COVID-19. Study context: In each case, the material was cDNA or gDNA derived from T cells, B-cell-depleted T cells, or PBMCs.

Sequenced by immunoSEQ multiplex PCR; TCRdb stores in-frame clones only, minus some. The profile shows about 200,000 clones, around 82% of them singletons. Trimming stripped 6 bases from V and 0 bases from J, with 15 bases between. The CDR3 has 15 amino acids. CDR1 and CDR2 (germline): MDHEN, SYDVKM. Sequenced material: peripheral blood. The V and J genes are TRBV28 and TRBJ2-7; tentative D call: TRBD2 (7 bases). The clonotype originates from a woman aged 70-85 years with acute or convalescent COVID-19. CDR3 nucleotide sequence: TGTGCCAGCAGGCTGGGGGGGCAAATCTCCTACGAGCAGTACTTC. Residues: CASRLGGQISYEQYF.